The present T cell receptor beta chain was sequenced within a study of blood T cell repertoires in COVID-19. CDR3 length equals 12 residues. TCRdb's copy holds only in-frame clones and misses some; the assay was immunoSEQ multiplex PCR. The sample shows fewer than 85,000 clones, 65% to 80% of them seen only once. The J gene is TRBJ1-4, the V gene TRBV12-3 or TRBV12-4, with a tentative D call TRBD1 (6 bases). Sequencing used peripheral blood. This receptor was obtained from a woman older than 75 with active or convalescent COVID-19. CDR3 nucleotides: TGTGTGTCGCGGGGAGGGGGTGAAAAACTGTTTTTT. This encodes CVSRGGGEKLFF.